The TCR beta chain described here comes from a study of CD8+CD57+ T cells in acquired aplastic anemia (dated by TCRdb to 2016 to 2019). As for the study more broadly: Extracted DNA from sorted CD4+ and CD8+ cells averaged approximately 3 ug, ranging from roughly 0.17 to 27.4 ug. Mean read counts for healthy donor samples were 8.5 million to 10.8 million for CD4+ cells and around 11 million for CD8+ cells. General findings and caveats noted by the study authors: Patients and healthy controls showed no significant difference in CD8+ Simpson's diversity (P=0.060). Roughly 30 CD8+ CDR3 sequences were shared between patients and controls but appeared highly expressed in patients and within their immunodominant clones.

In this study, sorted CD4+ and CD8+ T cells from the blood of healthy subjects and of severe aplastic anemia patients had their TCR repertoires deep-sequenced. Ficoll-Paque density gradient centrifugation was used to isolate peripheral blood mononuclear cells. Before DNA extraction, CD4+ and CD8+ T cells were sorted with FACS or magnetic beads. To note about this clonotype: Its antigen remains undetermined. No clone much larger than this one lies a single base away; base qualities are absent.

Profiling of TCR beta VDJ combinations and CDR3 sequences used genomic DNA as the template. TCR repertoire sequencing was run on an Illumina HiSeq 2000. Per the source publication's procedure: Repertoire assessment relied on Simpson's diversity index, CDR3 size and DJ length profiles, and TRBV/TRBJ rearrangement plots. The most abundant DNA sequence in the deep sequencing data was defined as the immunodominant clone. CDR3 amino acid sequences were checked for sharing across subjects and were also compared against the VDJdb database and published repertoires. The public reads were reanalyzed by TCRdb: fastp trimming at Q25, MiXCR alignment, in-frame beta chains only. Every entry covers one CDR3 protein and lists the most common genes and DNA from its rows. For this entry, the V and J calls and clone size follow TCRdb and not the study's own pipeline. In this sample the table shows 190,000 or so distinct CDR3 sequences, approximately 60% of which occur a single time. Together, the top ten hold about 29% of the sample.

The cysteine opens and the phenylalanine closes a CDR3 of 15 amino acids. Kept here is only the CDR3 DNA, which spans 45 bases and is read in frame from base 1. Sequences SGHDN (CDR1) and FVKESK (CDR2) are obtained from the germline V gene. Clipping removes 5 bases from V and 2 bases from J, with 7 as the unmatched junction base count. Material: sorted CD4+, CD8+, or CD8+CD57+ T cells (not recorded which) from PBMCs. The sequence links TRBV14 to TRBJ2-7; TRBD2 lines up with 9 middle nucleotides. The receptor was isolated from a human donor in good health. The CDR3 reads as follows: CASSVLPSGAYEQYF. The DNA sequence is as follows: TGTGCCAGCAGCGTACTGCCTAGCGGGGCCTACGAGCAGTACTTC.